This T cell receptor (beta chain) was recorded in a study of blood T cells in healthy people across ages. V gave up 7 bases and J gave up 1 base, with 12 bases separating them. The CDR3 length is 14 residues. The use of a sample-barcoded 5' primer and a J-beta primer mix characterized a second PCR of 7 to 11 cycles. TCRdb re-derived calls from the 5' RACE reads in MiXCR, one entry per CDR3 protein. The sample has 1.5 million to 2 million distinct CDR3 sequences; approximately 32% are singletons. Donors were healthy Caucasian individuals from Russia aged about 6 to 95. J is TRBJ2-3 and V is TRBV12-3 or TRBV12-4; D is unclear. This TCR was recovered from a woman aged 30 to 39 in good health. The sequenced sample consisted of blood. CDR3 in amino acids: CASKPADGTDTQYF. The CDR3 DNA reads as TGTGCCAGCAAACCCGCGGACGGCACAGATACGCAGTATTTT.